The subject of this entry is one TCR beta chain. The data were taken from a study of blood T cell repertoires in COVID-19. The germline gives CDR1 ENHRY, CDR2 SYGVKD. V shed 0 bases, J shed 4 bases, and the junction held 1 base outside the gene matches. This CDR3 spans 15 amino acids. TCRdb's copy holds only in-frame clones and misses some; the assay was immunoSEQ multiplex PCR. The sample yields 150,000 to 200,000 clones, approximately 91% seen once. This chain connects TRBV10-3 to TRBJ2-3, with 10 nucleotides matching TRBD2. The sequenced material came from peripheral blood. This TCR was sampled from a young man with COVID-19, enrolled during active disease. CDR3 loop: CAISESAGGPDTQYF. CDR3 nucleotides: TGTGCCATCAGTGAGTCAGCGGGAGGGCCAGATACGCAGTATTTT.